This T cell receptor beta chain was obtained from a study of regulatory T cells in long-lasting Graves disease. This clonotype was observed many times. Trimming cost V 5 bases and J 5 bases, with 8 bases left between them. The CDR3 sequence is 12 residues long. Germline loops: CDR1 KGHSH, CDR2 LQKENI. Described time point: newly diagnosed GD, antithyroid drugs for less than 3 months. RNA extracted from PBMCs served as the sequencing template. The guidelines of the American Thyroid Association were the basis for diagnosing Graves' disease. Libraries of TCR beta came from iRepertoire HTBI primers plus Arm-PCR of CDR3 regions. MiXCR, run by TCRdb on the multiplex PCR reads, gives a single entry per CDR3 protein. The table has some 410,000 distinct CDR3 sequences, about 17% seen once; the top ten hold about 10%. This sample was shared with a second study, whose subject was T cells in Graves' hyperthyroidism and ophthalmopathy. That investigation notes: Used for diagnoses were clinical symptoms, serum thyroxine and TRAb, thyroid ultrasound and orbital computed tomography. The model forecast ophthalmopathy, anticipating it by a median about 7 months before onset.

J is TRBJ2-3 and V is TRBV18; no clear D. The specimen comprised peripheral blood mononuclear cells (PBMCs), sampled at new diagnosis, from a patient treated with antithyroid drugs. This TCR was sampled from a woman aged 25 to 39 with Graves disease. The DNA of the CDR3 is TGTGCCAGCTCAGGCAGATTAGATACGCAGTATTTT. Translating it yields CASSGRLDTQYF.